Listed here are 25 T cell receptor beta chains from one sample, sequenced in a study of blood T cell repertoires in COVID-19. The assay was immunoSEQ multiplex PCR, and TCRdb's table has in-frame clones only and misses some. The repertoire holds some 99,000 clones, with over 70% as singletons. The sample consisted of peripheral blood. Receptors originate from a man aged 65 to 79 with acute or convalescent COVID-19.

CDR3 DNA: TGTGCCAGCATCCCCGACATTGGAGGGGAGCTGTTTTTT. Translation: CASIPDIGGELFF. V gene TRBV12-3 or TRBV12-4 combines with J gene TRBJ2-2, with D hard to call. Trimming cost V 7 bases and J 8 bases, with 14 bases left between them. The CDR3 contains 13 residues.

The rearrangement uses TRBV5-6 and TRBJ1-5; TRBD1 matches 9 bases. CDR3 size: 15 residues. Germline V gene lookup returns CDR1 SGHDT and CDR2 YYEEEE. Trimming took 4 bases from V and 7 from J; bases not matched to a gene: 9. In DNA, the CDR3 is TGTGCCAGCAGCCTAGGACAGGGGAGAGGACAGCCCCAGCATTTT. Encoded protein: CASSLGQGRGQPQHF.

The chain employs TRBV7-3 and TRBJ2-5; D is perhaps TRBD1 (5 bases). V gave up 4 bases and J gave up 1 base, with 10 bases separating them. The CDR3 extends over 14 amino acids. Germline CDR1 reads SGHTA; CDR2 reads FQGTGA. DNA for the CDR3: TGTGCCAGCAGCTATTTGCAGGGCCAAGAGACCCAGTACTTC. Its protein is CASSYLQGQETQYF. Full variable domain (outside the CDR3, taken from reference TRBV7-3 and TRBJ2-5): GAGVSQTPSNKVTEKGKYVELRCDPISGHTALYWYRQSLGQGPEFLIYFQGTGAADDSGLPNDRFFAVRPEGSVSTLKIQRTERGDSAVYLCASSYLQGQETQYFGPGTRLLVL.

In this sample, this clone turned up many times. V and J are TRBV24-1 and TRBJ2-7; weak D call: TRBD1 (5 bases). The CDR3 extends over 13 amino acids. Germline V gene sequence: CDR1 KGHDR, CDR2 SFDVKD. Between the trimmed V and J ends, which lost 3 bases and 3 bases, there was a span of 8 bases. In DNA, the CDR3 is TGTGCCACCAGTGATGGACACCGCTACGAGCAGTACTTC. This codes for CATSDGHRYEQYF.

The CDR3 region has the DNA TGTGCCAGCTCACCAGGGGAGGGTCGAAAACTGTTTTTT. Encoded protein: CASSPGEGRKLFF. The chain uses TRBV18 and TRBJ1-4, with D unresolved. V lost 2 bases and J lost 10, with 11 bases in between. Per germline, CDR1 KGHSH and CDR2 LQKENI. The CDR3 extends over 13 amino acids. Based on the CDR3 plus reference TRBV18 and TRBJ1-4, the full variable domain is NAGVMQNPRHLVRRRGQEARLRCSPMKGHSHVYWYRQLPEEGLKFMVYLQKENIIDESGMPKERFSAEFPKEGPSILRIQQVVRGDSAAYFCASSPGEGRKLFFGSGTQLSVL.

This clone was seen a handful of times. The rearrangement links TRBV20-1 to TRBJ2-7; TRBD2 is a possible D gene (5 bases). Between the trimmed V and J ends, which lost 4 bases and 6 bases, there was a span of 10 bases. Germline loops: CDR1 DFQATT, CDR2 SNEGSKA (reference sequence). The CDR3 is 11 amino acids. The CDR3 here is CSAKGSSEQYF. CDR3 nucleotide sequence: TGCAGTGCTAAAGGGAGTAGCGAGCAGTACTTC.

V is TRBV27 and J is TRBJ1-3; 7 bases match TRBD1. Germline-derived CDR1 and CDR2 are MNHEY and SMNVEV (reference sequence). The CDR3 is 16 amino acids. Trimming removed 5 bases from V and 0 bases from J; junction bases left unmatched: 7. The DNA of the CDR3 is TGTGCCAGCAGTCTAACAGGGGCGAGCTCTGGAAACACCATATATTTT. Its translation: CASSLTGASSGNTIYF.

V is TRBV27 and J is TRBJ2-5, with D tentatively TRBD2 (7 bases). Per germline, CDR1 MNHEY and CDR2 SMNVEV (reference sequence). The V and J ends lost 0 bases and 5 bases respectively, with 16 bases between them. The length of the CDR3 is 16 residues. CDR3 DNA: TGTGCCAGCAGTTTATCGAGGGGGGGCTTAGGGGAGACCCAGTACTTC. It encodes CASSLSRGGLGETQYF.

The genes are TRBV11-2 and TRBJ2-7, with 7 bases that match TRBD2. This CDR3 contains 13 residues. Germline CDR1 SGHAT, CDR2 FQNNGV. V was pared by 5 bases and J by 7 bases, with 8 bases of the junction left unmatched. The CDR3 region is CASSDLREWEQYF. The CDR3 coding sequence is TGTGCCAGCAGCGATCTGCGGGAGTGGGAGCAGTACTTC.

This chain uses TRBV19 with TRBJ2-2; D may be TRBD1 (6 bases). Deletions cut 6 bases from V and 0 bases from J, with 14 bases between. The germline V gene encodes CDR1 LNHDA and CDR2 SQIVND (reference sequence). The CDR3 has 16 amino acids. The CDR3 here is CASRTRTEANTGELFF. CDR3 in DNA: TGTGCCAGTAGAACGCGGACAGAGGCGAACACCGGGGAGCTGTTTTTT.

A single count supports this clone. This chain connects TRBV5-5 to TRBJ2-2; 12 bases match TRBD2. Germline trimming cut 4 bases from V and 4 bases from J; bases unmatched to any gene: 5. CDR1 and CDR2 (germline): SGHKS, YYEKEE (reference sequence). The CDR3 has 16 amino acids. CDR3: CASSRLAGDGTGELFF. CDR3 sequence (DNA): TGTGCCAGCAGCCGACTAGCGGGGGATGGCACCGGGGAGCTGTTTTTT.

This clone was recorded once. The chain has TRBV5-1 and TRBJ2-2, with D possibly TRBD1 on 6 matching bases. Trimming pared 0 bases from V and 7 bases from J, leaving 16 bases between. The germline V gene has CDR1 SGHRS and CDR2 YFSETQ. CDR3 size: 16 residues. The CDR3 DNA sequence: TGCGCCAGCAGCTTGGAGGTTCTACAGGGCGGCGGGGAGCTGTTTTTT. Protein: CASSLEVLQGGGELFF.

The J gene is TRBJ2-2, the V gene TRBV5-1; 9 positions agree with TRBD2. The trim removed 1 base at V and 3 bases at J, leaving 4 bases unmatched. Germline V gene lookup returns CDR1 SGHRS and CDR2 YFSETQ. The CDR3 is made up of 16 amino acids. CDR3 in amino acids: CASSLSAGGYTGELFF. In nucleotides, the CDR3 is TGCGCCAGCAGCTTGTCAGCGGGAGGCTACACCGGGGAGCTGTTTTTT.

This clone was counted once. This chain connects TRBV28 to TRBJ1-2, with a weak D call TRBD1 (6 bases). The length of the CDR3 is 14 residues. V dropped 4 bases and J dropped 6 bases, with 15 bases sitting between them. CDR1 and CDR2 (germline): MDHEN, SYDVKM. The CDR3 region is CASSSAPGVDGYTF. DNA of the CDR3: TGTGCCAGCAGTTCCGCCCCAGGGGTCGATGGCTACACCTTC.

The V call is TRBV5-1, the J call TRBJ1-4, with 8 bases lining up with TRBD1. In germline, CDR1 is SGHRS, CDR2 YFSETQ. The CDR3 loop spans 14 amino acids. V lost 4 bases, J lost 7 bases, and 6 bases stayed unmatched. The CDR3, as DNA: TGCGCCAGCAGCAAGGACAGGGAGGGTGAAAAACTGTTTTTT. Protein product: CASSKDREGEKLFF.

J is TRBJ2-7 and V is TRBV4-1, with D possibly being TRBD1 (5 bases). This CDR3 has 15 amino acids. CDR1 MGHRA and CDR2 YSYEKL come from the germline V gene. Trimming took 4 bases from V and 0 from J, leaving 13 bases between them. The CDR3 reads CASSRSRQGSYEQYF. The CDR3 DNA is TGCGCCAGCAGCCGGAGCCGGCAGGGCTCCTACGAGCAGTACTTC.

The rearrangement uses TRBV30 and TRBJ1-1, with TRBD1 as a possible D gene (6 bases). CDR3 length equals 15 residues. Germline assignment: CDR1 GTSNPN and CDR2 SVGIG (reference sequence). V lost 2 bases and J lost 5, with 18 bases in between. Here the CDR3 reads CAWSRGGVERTEAFF. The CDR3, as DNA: TGTGCCTGGAGTAGGGGGGGTGTTGAGAGGACTGAAGCTTTCTTT.

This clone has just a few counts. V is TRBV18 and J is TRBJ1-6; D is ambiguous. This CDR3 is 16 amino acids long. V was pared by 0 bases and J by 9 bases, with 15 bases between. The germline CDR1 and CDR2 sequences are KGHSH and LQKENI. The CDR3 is CASSPPGGHLGSPLHF. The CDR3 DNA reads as TGTGCCAGCTCACCACCCGGCGGTCATTTGGGTTCACCCCTCCACTTT.

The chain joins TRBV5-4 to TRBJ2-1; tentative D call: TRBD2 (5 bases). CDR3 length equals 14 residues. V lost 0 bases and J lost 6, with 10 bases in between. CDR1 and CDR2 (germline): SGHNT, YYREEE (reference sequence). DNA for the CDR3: TGTGCCAGCAGCTTGGGGACTCCTAGCAATGAGCAGTTCTTC. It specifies CASSLGTPSNEQFF.

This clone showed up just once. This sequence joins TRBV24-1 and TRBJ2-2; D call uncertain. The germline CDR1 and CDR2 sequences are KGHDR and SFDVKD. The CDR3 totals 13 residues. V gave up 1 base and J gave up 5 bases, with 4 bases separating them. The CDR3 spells CATSDFVTGELFF. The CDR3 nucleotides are TGTGCCACCAGTGATTTCGTGACCGGGGAGCTGTTTTTT.

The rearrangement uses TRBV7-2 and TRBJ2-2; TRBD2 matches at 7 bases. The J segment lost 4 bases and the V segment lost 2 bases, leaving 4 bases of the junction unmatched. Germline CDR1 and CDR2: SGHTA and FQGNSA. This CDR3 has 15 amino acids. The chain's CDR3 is CASSLLGTTTGELFF. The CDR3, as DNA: TGTGCCAGCAGCTTACTCGGGACTACCACCGGGGAGCTGTTTTTT.

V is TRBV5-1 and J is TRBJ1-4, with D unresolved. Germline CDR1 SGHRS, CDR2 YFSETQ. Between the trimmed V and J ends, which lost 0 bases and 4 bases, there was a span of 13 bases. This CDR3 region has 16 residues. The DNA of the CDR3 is TGCGCCAGCAGCTTGGAACTGGGCCAGATTAATGAAAAACTGTTTTTT. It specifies CASSLELGQINEKLFF.

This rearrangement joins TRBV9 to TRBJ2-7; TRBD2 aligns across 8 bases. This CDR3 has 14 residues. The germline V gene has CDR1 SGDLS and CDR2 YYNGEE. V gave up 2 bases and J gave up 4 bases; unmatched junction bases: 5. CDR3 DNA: TGTGCCAGCAGCGTCGAGATAGCGGGGTACGAGCAGTACTTC. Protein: CASSVEIAGYEQYF. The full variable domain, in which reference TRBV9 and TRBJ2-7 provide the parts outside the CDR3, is DSGVTQTPKHLITATGQRVTLRCSPRSGDLSVYWYQQSLDQGLQFLIQYYNGEERAKGNILERFSAQQFPDLHSELNLSSLELGDSALYFCASSVEIAGYEQYFGPGTRLTVT.

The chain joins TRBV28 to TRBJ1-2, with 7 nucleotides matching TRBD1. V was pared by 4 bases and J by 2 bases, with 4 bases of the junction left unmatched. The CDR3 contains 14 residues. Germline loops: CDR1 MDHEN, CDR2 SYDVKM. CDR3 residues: CASSSQTGNYGYTF. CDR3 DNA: TGTGCCAGCAGTTCTCAGACAGGGAACTATGGCTACACCTTC.

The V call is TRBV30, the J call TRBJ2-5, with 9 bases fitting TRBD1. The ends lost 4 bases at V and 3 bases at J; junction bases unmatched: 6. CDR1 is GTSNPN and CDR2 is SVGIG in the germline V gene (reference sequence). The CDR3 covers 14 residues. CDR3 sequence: CAWNRGQGKETQYF. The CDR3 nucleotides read TGTGCCTGGAACCGGGGACAGGGTAAAGAGACCCAGTACTTC.